Presented here are 22 T cell receptor beta chains from one specimen sequenced in a study of blood T cell repertoires in COVID-19. Sequencing was performed with immunoSEQ multiplex PCR; in TCRdb, only in-frame clones are kept and a portion is missing. The sample gives about 200,000 clones, roughly 84% of which show up once; around 3.1% is in the top ten. The sample comprised PBMCs or T cells enriched from blood (not recorded which). Every receptor here comes from a woman aged 25 to 39 who had been exposed to COVID-19.

The gene calls are TRBV7-8 and TRBJ2-2; D not resolved. Germline lookup yields CDR1 SGHVS and CDR2 FQNEAQ. The V gene lost 5 bases and the J gene lost 4 bases, with 11 bases spanning the gap. This CDR3 is built from 14 residues. The chain's CDR3 is CASSPIRLTGELFF. Here the CDR3 DNA reads TGTGCCAGCAGCCCAATCAGGCTCACCGGGGAGCTGTTTTTT.

The rearrangement joins TRBV6-5 to TRBJ2-5; 8 bases map to TRBD1. The trim removed 6 bases at V and 1 base at J, leaving 4 bases unmatched. The CDR3 loop spans 14 amino acids. Germline V gives CDR1 MNHEY, CDR2 SVGAGI. As DNA, the CDR3 is TGTGCCAGCAGAAAGACAGGGGTCCAAGAGACCCAGTACTTC. Its protein product is CASRKTGVQETQYF.

This clone was counted a single time. The genes are TRBV12-5 and TRBJ1-1, with TRBD1 matching over 9 bases. There are 18 residues in the CDR3. Germline V gene sequence: CDR1 LGHNT, CDR2 FRNRAP. V shed 4 bases, J shed 0 bases, and the junction held 12 bases outside the gene matches. The CDR3 coding sequence is TGTGCTAGTGGTTGGGGGGTACAGGGGGCTGCTATGAACACTGAAGCTTTCTTT. Encoded protein: CASGWGVQGAAMNTEAFF.

This chain uses TRBV4-1 with TRBJ2-1; D possibly corresponds to TRBD2 (6 bases). Germline CDR1 is MGHRA and CDR2 is YSYEKL. V lost 1 base to trimming and J lost 4 bases, with 20 bases between them. The CDR3 is made up of 18 amino acids. CDR3 bases: TGCGCCAGCAGCCAAGGGCCCGGGGGAACAGGAGCGTACAATGAGCAGTTCTTC. It is translated as CASSQGPGGTGAYNEQFF.

V is TRBV3-1 (or the pseudogene TRBV3-2) and J is TRBJ1-2; D unclear. The germline CDR1 and CDR2 sequences are LGHDT and YNNKEL (reference sequence). The V end lost 0 bases, the J end lost 4 bases, and 15 bases lay between the germline ends. The CDR3 spans 16 residues. CDR3 bases: TGTGCCAGCAGCCAAGACGCCGTCGGCGGGCGCTATGGCTACACCTTC. Translated: CASSQDAVGGRYGYTF.

This rearrangement joins TRBV19 to TRBJ1-5; 8 bases are a match to TRBD1. CDR3 length: 15 residues. J gave up 7 bases and V 0 bases, and 5 bases lay outside the gene matches. CDR1 is LNHDA and CDR2 is SQIVND in the germline V gene (reference sequence). The CDR3 nucleotides read TGTGCCAGTAGTATAGATTACAGGGGGAACCAGCCCCAGCATTTT. This gives the protein CASSIDYRGNQPQHF.

The chain uses TRBV27 and TRBJ2-2, with TRBD1 as a possible D gene (6 bases). Germline V gene data show CDR1 as MNHEY and CDR2 as SMNVEV (reference sequence). This CDR3 spans 16 amino acids. Trimming stripped 5 bases from V and 4 bases from J, with 17 bases between. CDR3: CASSPTTTGITGELFF. CDR3 coding DNA: TGTGCCAGCAGTCCAACTACTACAGGGATCACCGGGGAGCTGTTTTTT.

This chain connects TRBV27 to TRBJ2-7, with D possibly TRBD1 on 5 matching bases. The germline V and J ends were trimmed by 5 bases and 5 bases, with 16 bases remaining between them. The length of the CDR3 is 14 residues. In germline, CDR1 is MNHEY, CDR2 SMNVEV (reference sequence). Here the CDR3 reads CASSPGAGSHEQYF. For the CDR3, the DNA is TGTGCCAGCAGTCCCGGAGCAGGGTCCCACGAGCAGTACTTC.

The V call is TRBV6-2 or TRBV6-3, the J call TRBJ2-7; D is possibly TRBD2 (6 bases). In germline, CDR1 is MNHEY, CDR2 SVGEGT. Between the trimmed V and J ends, which lost 2 bases and 2 bases, there was a span of 16 bases. The CDR3 runs 16 residues. The CDR3 here is CASSYTTGTPAYEQYF. DNA of the CDR3: TGTGCCAGCAGTTACACTACCGGGACTCCAGCCTACGAGCAGTACTTC.

This chain uses TRBV4-1 with TRBJ2-3; 8 bases fit TRBD1. Per germline, CDR1 MGHRA and CDR2 YSYEKL. The CDR3 consists of 15 residues. The junction had 7 bases not matched to a gene; V was cut back by 2 bases and J by 6 bases. As DNA, the CDR3 is TGCGCCAGCAGCCAAATATTGGACAGGGAGGATACGCAGTATTTT. This encodes CASSQILDREDTQYF.

This chain joins TRBV9 and TRBJ1-2; D not certain. The V and J ends lost 0 bases and 4 bases respectively, with 7 bases between them. The CDR3 covers 13 residues. CDR1 is SGDLS, CDR2 YYNGEE, per germline. CDR3 sequence: CASSVAYSYGYTF. CDR3 bases: TGTGCCAGCAGCGTAGCTTATAGCTATGGCTACACCTTC.

The V call is TRBV14, the J call TRBJ2-7; possibly TRBD2 for D (5 bases). The V gene's germline CDR1 is SGHDN and CDR2 FVKESK. V lost 1 base and J 12 bases, leaving 10 bases between the germline ends. CDR3 size: 11 residues. CDR3 region: CASSQARAMYF. The CDR3 region has the DNA TGTGCCAGCAGCCAAGCGAGGGCGATGTACTTC.

This chain joins TRBV14 and TRBJ2-3; 13 nucleotides align to TRBD2. The CDR3 is made up of 21 amino acids. V lost 0 bases and J lost 0; bases outside the gene matches: 12. Germline CDR1 is SGHDN and CDR2 is FVKESK. CDR3 sequence reads: CASSQDIGLAGDYRSTDTQYF. The CDR3 nucleotides are TGTGCCAGCAGCCAAGATATCGGACTAGCGGGGGACTACAGGAGCACAGATACGCAGTATTTT.

A few counts support this clone. The chain employs TRBV6-6 and TRBJ2-3, with D perhaps TRBD2 (6 bases). V gave up 2 bases and J gave up 2 bases, with 11 bases separating them. The CDR3 is made up of 15 amino acids. CDR1 is MNHNY, CDR2 SVGAGI, per germline (reference sequence). CDR3 protein: CASSYGAGYTDTQYF. Written as DNA, the CDR3 is TGTGCCAGCAGTTACGGAGCGGGCTACACAGATACGCAGTATTTT.

The rearrangement joins TRBV5-1 to TRBJ2-2; D gene uncertain. CDR1 and CDR2 from the germline V gene are SGHRS and YFSETQ. The V end was cut by 4 bases, the J end by 3 bases, with 10 bases between. The CDR3 spans 14 residues. DNA of the CDR3: TGCGCCAGCAGCCTTACTCTATACACCGGGGAGCTGTTTTTT. Encoded protein: CASSLTLYTGELFF.

The chain employs TRBV7-9 and TRBJ1-1; possible D gene TRBD1, 6 bases. Trimming removed 5 bases at V and 1 base at J, with 14 bases between. This CDR3 comprises 15 residues. Germline V CDR1 and CDR2: SEHNR, FQNEAQ (reference sequence). The CDR3 DNA reads TGTGCCAGCAGCGCCCAGGGGACAACGAACACTGAAGCTTTCTTT. It codes for CASSAQGTTNTEAFF.

The genes are TRBV21-1 and TRBJ1-1; the table's D call TRBD1 went unverified against the DNA. TRBV21-1 is a listed pseudogene. CDR3 length: 14 residues. The CDR3 sequence is CASSKDARVTEAFF. The CDR3 DNA reads as TGTGCCAGCAGCAAAGACGCCAGGGTGACTGAAGCTTTCTTT.

The rearrangement links TRBV7-3 to TRBJ1-5; D not resolved. The CDR3 consists of 16 residues. The V end lost 5 bases, the J end lost 4 bases, and 18 bases lay between the germline ends. In germline, CDR1 is SGHTA, CDR2 FQGTGA. CDR3 coding DNA: TGTGCCAGCAGCCCGCCATCACGGGGTCCGAATCAGCCCCAGCATTTT. Encoded protein: CASSPPSRGPNQPQHF.

This chain links TRBV6-6 with TRBJ1-2; D gene unclear. CDR1 is MNHNY and CDR2 is SVGAGI in the germline V gene (reference sequence). Trimming left V 6 bases short and J 4 bases short, with 18 bases between. The CDR3 contains 15 residues. CDR3 in amino acids: CASSLDGEKVYGYTF. The CDR3 nucleotides are TGTGCCAGCAGCCTCGACGGGGAAAAAGTCTATGGCTACACCTTC.

The chain has TRBV3-1 (or the pseudogene TRBV3-2) and TRBJ1-1; D is perhaps TRBD1 (6 bases). V was clipped by 4 bases and J by 1 base, with 13 bases between them. CDR3 size: 15 residues. Looked up from germline, CDR1 is LGHDT and CDR2 is YNNKEL (reference sequence). The CDR3, as DNA: TGTGCCAGCAGCCCTCGAGGGACACCGAACACTGAAGCTTTCTTT. Translating gives CASSPRGTPNTEAFF.

This rearrangement joins TRBV7-2 to TRBJ1-2; tentative D call: TRBD1 (5 bases). CDR1 and CDR2 (germline): SGHTA, FQGNSA. CDR3 length: 14 amino acids. Trimming left V 5 bases short and J 6 bases short, with 16 bases between. As DNA, the CDR3 is TGTGCCAGCAGCGCGGACCCGGTGGGGCATGGCTACACCTTC. The encoded protein is CASSADPVGHGYTF.

V usage is TRBV7-9 and J usage is TRBJ1-5, with 9 bases matching TRBD1. V was clipped by 5 bases and J by 5 bases; unmatched bases: 4. The CDR3 extends over 14 amino acids. Germline-derived CDR1 and CDR2 are SEHNR and FQNEAQ (reference sequence). CDR3 in amino acids: CASSRDRVDQPQHF. The CDR3 DNA reads as TGTGCCAGCAGCCGGGACAGGGTGGATCAGCCCCAGCATTTT.